This entry lists 7 T cell receptor beta chains sequenced from one sample in a study of regulatory T cells in long-lasting Graves disease. According to the study, TCR beta libraries were built with iRepertoire HTBI primers and CDR3-region Arm-PCR. MiXCR, run by TCRdb on the multiplex PCR reads, gives a single entry per CDR3 protein. This table has about 540,000 distinct CDR3 sequences, less than 15% appearing once. Time point given: newly diagnosed GD, antithyroid drugs for less than 3 months. Researchers made the TCR library from RNA that was extracted from PBMCs. These records were also assigned to another study, of T cells in Graves' hyperthyroidism and ophthalmopathy.

Sequenced material: peripheral blood mononuclear cells (PBMCs), taken at new diagnosis, from a patient treated with antithyroid drugs. Receptor source: a man aged 25-45 years with Graves disease.

There are many counts of this clonotype. The V gene is TRBV6-1, the J gene TRBJ1-1; D uncertain. The CDR3 consists of 11 residues. The germline CDR1 and CDR2 sequences are MNHNS and SASEGT. V was pared by 0 bases and J by 7 bases, with 3 bases between. The CDR3 protein is CASSEAGEAFF. In nucleotides, the CDR3 is TGTGCCAGCAGTGAAGCGGGTGAAGCTTTCTTT.

This chain uses TRBV29-1 with TRBJ1-2; a weak D match, TRBD1 (5 bases). This CDR3 region has 13 residues. Germline V gene lookup returns CDR1 SQVTM and CDR2 ANQGSEA. V was clipped by 5 bases and J by 8 bases, with 18 bases between them. In DNA form, the CDR3 reads TGCAGCGTTCCTGCCGCGGGCCCAGGGGGCTACACCTTC. Translation gives CSVPAAGPGGYTF.

A note on this clonotype: At one of its ends the junction is not consistent with the germline gene, which may arise from a read error. J is TRBJ2-1 and V is TRBV9; a possible D gene is TRBD1 (5 bases). The length of the CDR3 is 15 residues. CDR1 SGDLS and CDR2 YYNGEE come from the germline V gene. CDR3 DNA: TGTGTCAGCAGCCCACTCGACAGATCCTACAATGAGCAGTTCTTC. It encodes CVSSPLDRSYNEQFF.

In this sample, this clonotype turned up many times. The chain is built from TRBV27 and TRBJ2-3; weak D call: TRBD2 (5 bases). This CDR3 contains 18 residues. Germline CDR1 reads MNHEY; CDR2 reads SMNVEV (reference sequence). V was pared by 2 bases and J by 2 bases, with 20 bases between. CDR3 region: CASSLTRGVALNTDTQYF. CDR3 nucleotides: TGTGCCAGCAGTTTAACTCGGGGTGTCGCGTTAAACACAGATACGCAGTATTTT.

This clonotype was counted many times. The chain uses TRBV11-2 and TRBJ2-2; 7 positions agree with TRBD2. There are 15 residues in the CDR3. J gave up 1 base and V 5 bases, and 4 bases lay outside the gene matches. Germline-derived CDR1 and CDR2 are SGHAT and FQNNGV. This CDR3 reads CASSAGGLNTGELFF. The DNA of the CDR3 is TGTGCCAGCAGCGCCGGGGGGTTGAACACCGGGGAGCTGTTTTTT.

This clonotype has at least ten counts. The J gene is TRBJ2-3, the V gene TRBV20-1, with TRBD2 matching over 8 bases. The CDR3 is 14 residues long. The germline gives CDR1 DFQATT, CDR2 SNEGSKA (reference sequence). V was pared by 3 bases and J by 1 base, with 3 bases of the junction left unmatched. CDR3 coding DNA: TGCAGTGCTAGTTGGCGGGAGGGCACAGATACGCAGTATTTT. This gives the protein CSASWREGTDTQYF.

This clonotype was detected ten times or more. The chain uses TRBV12-3 or TRBV12-4 and TRBJ2-7; 9 positions agree with TRBD1. The CDR3 has 13 amino acids. J was trimmed by 3 bases and V by 6 bases; bases with no gene match: 3. CDR3 protein: CASRRTGVYEQYF. Written as DNA, the CDR3 is TGTGCCAGCAGGCGGACAGGGGTCTACGAGCAGTACTTC.